Given below is one TCR beta chain in context. No antigen is known for it. One end of the junction varies from germline; a read error may be responsible. The TCR beta CDR3 regions underwent amplification using RNA transcripts as the source. TCR CDR3 regions were first amplified by RT-PCR with HTBI primers. TCRdb reprocessed the multiplex PCR reads via MiXCR and lists one record per CDR3 protein. The sample comprises 600,000 to 650,000 distinct CDR3 sequences, less than 25% of which are singletons, and under 35% rests with the top ten. This entry comes from a study of T cells in Graves' hyperthyroidism and ophthalmopathy. Study-level results: Researchers found most expanded thyroid clonotypes above 0.001 in blood as well.

Germline V gives CDR1 DFQATT, CDR2 SNEGSKA (reference sequence). This CDR3 contains 13 residues. Ophthalmopathy patients had Clinical Activity Score at least 3, NOSPECS grade at least 4, duration under 3 months. Fresh peripheral blood, 10 ml, was the source of the PBMCs. V gene TRBV20-1 combines with J gene TRBJ1-2; D is ambiguous. The specimen was blood. The clonotype originates from a man aged 30 to 39 with Graves' ophthalmopathy. The CDR3 nucleotides are TGCGGTGCTCCCCCCCGGCAGGACTATGGCTACACCTTC. It translates to CGAPPRQDYGYTF.